This T cell receptor beta chain was captured by sequencing in a study of shared clonotypes between healthy human individuals. Study-wide results and caveats: Few donors restricted represented genetic and exposure-history diversity. The study sampled only blood, and tissue repertoires likely differ.

Remarks on this clone: Its antigen is still unknown.

This table comes from immunoSEQ multiplex PCR, and its TCRdb copy is limited to in-frame clones, with some not included. The data hold millions of clones, with roughly 92% observed a single time. The study enrolled healthy HIV-negative adults without recent acute infections or vaccinations as donors. The CDR3 runs 16 residues. V lost 6 bases and J lost 2, with 19 bases in between. From germline, CDR1 is KGHSH and CDR2 LQKENI. The receptor was derived from a man aged 18 to 35 in good health. The rearrangement joins TRBV18 to TRBJ1-1, with a possible D match to TRBD1 (5 bases). Sequencing was performed on naive CD4+ T cells sorted from blood. Subset reported: CD45RA+ positively selected. The CDR3 DNA is TGTGCCAGCTCCCGTCAACCGGGGCCATTAAACACTGAAGCTTTCTTT. Translation gives CASSRQPGPLNTEAFF.